This T cell receptor beta chain was retrieved from a study of CD8 T cells in Susac syndrome. Germline CDR1 is LGHNA and CDR2 is YSLEER. With 4 bases removed from V and 5 bases from J, the gap between germline ends came to 12 bases. CDR3 length: 14 residues. The RNA input was roughly 0.45 to 1 ug, and it was reverse transcribed with random hexamers. TCRdb ran MiXCR on the immunoSEQ multiplex PCR reads and lists one entry per CDR3 protein. The sample lists some 100,000 distinct CDR3 sequences, approximately 93% occurring once. This chain uses TRBV4-3 with TRBJ1-5; possible D gene TRBD1, 5 bases. Sequencing was done on a sample of CD4+ T cells from PBMCs. The source is a human donor with multiple sclerosis. CDR3 DNA: TGCGCCAGCAGCCTCCAAGGAGGGGATCAGCCCCAGCATTTT. Translated, it gives CASSLQGGDQPQHF.